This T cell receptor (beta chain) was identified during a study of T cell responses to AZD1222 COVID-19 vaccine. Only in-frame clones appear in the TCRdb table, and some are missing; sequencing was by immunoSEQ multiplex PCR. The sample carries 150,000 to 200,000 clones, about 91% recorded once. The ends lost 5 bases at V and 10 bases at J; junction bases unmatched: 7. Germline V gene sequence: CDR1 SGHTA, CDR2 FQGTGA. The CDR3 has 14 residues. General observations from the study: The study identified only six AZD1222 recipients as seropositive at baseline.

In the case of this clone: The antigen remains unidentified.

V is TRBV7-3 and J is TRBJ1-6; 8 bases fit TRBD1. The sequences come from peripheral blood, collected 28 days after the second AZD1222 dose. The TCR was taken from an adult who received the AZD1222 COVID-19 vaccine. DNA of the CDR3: TGTGCCAGCAGCCACGGACAGGGTCGATCACCCCTCCACTTT. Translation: CASSHGQGRSPLHF.